Detailed here is one T cell receptor beta chain. The data are from a study of identifying expanded T cells in peripheral blood. Per germline, CDR1 SGHRS and CDR2 YFSETQ. The CDR3 runs 15 residues. V was pared by 4 bases and J by 3 bases, with 5 bases of the junction left unmatched. Clones were read by immunoSEQ multiplex PCR, and TCRdb kept only the in-frame ones, dropping some. The profile shows around 91,000 clones, approximately 90% of them singletons. This chain joins TRBV5-1 and TRBJ2-1; TRBD1 matches 9 bases. The sequencing input was blood. The receptor comes from a person between 18 and 75 years old in good health. The CDR3: CASSPGTGLYNEQFF. For the CDR3, the DNA is TGCGCCAGCAGCCCCGGGACAGGGCTCTACAATGAGCAGTTCTTC.